The 30 T cell receptor beta chains below all came from one sample that was sequenced in a study. One entry per CDR3 protein results from TCRdb running MiXCR on the RT-PCR reads. The top ten clones hold 3.6% of a sample with about 680,000 distinct CDR3 sequences, 14% of them seen once. The sample was memory CD4+ T cells from blood. The receptors were gathered from a female donor in good health, serving as a healthy control.

Ten or more counts support this clonotype. CDR3 region: CASSQVSSGDGELFF. In nucleotides, the CDR3 is TGCGCCAGCAGCCAAGTTTCTAGCGGTGACGGGGAGCTGTTTTTT. This rearrangement joins TRBV4-3 to TRBJ2-2, with TRBD2 matching 7 bases. V was pared by 1 base and J by 7 bases, with 6 bases of the junction left unmatched. The CDR3 spans 15 residues. Looked up from germline, CDR1 is LGHNA and CDR2 is YSLEER.

This clonotype was detected only a few times. V is TRBV24-1 and J is TRBJ2-1, with 7 positions matching TRBD2. Trimming at V came to 5 bases and at J to 5 bases, leaving 11 bases not matched to a gene. From germline, CDR1 is KGHDR and CDR2 SFDVKD. This CDR3 has 16 amino acids. Here the CDR3 reads CATSVKTGGSNNEQFF. The CDR3 nucleotides read TGTGCCACCAGTGTTAAGACCGGGGGGTCGAACAATGAGCAGTTCTTC.

This clonotype appeared many times. The J gene is TRBJ2-5, the V gene TRBV29-1; 8 bases align to TRBD1. The CDR3 has 13 residues. V trimming: 3 bases; J trimming: 4 bases; junction bases outside the gene matches: 4. Germline V CDR1 and CDR2: SQVTM, ANQGSEA. The CDR3, as DNA: TGCAGCGTTGATGGGACAGGAGGAGAGACCCAGTACTTC. It is translated as CSVDGTGGETQYF. Combining the CDR3 with reference TRBV29-1 and TRBJ2-5 gives the whole variable domain SAVISQKPSRDICQRGTSLTIQCQVDSQVTMMFWYRQQPGQSLTLIATANQGSEATYESGFVIDKFPISRPNLTFSTLTVSNMSPEDSSIYLCSVDGTGGETQYFGPGTRLLVL.

This clonotype was counted once. Germline and junction disagree at one end, which may indicate a read error. The rearrangement uses TRBV6-1 and TRBJ2-3, with 8 bases lining up with TRBD2. The CDR3 length is 16 residues. Germline-derived CDR1 and CDR2 are MNHNS and SASEGT. The CDR3 spells CPSSEKGGRSGDTQYF. The CDR3 DNA is TGTCCCAGCAGTGAAAAAGGCGGGAGGTCTGGAGATACGCAGTATTTT.

The rearrangement links TRBV25-1 to TRBJ2-1; D not certain. The CDR3 spans 12 residues. Germline CDR1 reads MGHDK; CDR2 reads SYGVNS. Between the trimmed V and J ends, which lost 6 bases and 9 bases, there was a span of 12 bases. Here the CDR3 DNA reads TGTGCCAGCAGGGGTATCGGGCTTGAGCAGTTCTTC. Translated: CASRGIGLEQFF.

The chain uses TRBV5-1 and TRBJ2-1; TRBD2 matches 11 bases. CDR3 length equals 15 residues. Trimming removed 3 bases from V and 9 bases from J; junction bases left unmatched: 8. Germline-derived CDR1 and CDR2 are SGHRS and YFSETQ. The DNA for the CDR3 is TGCGCCAGCAGCTCCCTAGCGGGAGGAACAGGTGAGCAGTTCTTC. Its protein product is CASSSLAGGTGEQFF.

The V gene is TRBV20-1, the J gene TRBJ1-5; 7 positions agree with TRBD1. CDR3 length: 15 residues. V lost 6 bases and J lost 4; bases outside the gene matches: 12. Germline V gives CDR1 DFQATT, CDR2 SNEGSKA (reference sequence). The CDR3 region is CSALTGSGGNQPQHF. The CDR3 nucleotides are TGCAGTGCCCTTACCGGGTCAGGGGGTAATCAGCCCCAGCATTTT.

The chain is built from TRBV6-1 and TRBJ2-4; 11 positions agree with TRBD1. Losses at the gene ends were 7 bases for V and 0 bases for J; bases not matched to a gene: 5. The CDR3 contains 16 residues. Germline assignment: CDR1 MNHNS and CDR2 SASEGT. DNA of the CDR3: TGTGCCAGCATGGGACAGGGGGTTTTAGCCAAAAACATTCAGTACTTC. It translates to CASMGQGVLAKNIQYF.

This chain links TRBV14 with TRBJ2-1; 8 nucleotides align to TRBD1. Germline V gene data show CDR1 as SGHDN and CDR2 as FVKESK. The V and J ends lost 5 bases and 7 bases, in that order; junction bases with no gene match: 7. This CDR3 comprises 14 residues. The CDR3 spells CASSEGQEYNEQFF. Written as DNA, the CDR3 is TGTGCCAGCAGCGAGGGACAGGAGTATAATGAGCAGTTCTTC.

At least ten counts were recorded for this clonotype. This chain connects TRBV5-1 to TRBJ2-3; D possibly corresponds to TRBD1 (5 bases). V gave up 2 bases and J gave up 0 bases, with 7 bases separating them. The germline V gene encodes CDR1 SGHRS and CDR2 YFSETQ. This CDR3 has 14 residues. The CDR3 here is CASSFRQSTDTQYF. In DNA, the CDR3 is TGCGCCAGCAGCTTCCGACAGAGCACAGATACGCAGTATTTT.

The J gene is TRBJ1-1, the V gene TRBV20-1; TRBD1 matches at 7 bases. The V segment lost 8 bases and the J segment 10 bases; nucleotides outside the gene matches: 16. Germline CDR1 and CDR2: DFQATT and SNEGSKA (reference sequence). This CDR3 has 13 amino acids. CDR3 bases: TGCAGTTCTAAAAGACAGGGACCCCAAGGAGCTTTCTTT. Translation gives CSSKRQGPQGAFF.

This clonotype was recorded at least ten times. The chain carries TRBV6-6 and TRBJ2-5; no clear D gene. V was shortened by 4 bases and J by 7 bases, with 16 bases between the two germline ends. This CDR3 contains 14 residues. Germline-derived CDR1 and CDR2 are MNHNY and SVGAGI (reference sequence). The DNA for the CDR3 is TGTGCCAGCAGTTTCGGGTCCCCGGGCGGGACCCAGTACTTC. Its protein is CASSFGSPGGTQYF.

The chain employs TRBV7-2 and TRBJ1-2; no definite D call. The CDR3 loop spans 15 amino acids. Germline V CDR1 and CDR2: SGHTA, FQGNSA. V dropped 3 bases and J dropped 5 bases, with 16 bases sitting between them. Written as DNA, the CDR3 is TGTGCCAGCAGCTTTAAGTCCACTACCTCATATGGCTACACCTTC. Encoded protein: CASSFKSTTSYGYTF.

The genes are TRBV5-1 and TRBJ2-1; 7 bases map to TRBD2. Germline V gene data show CDR1 as SGHRS and CDR2 as YFSETQ. The CDR3 totals 17 residues. The junction had 12 bases not matched to a gene; V was cut back by 2 bases and J by 4 bases. The CDR3 loop is CASSFQPAGMGYNEQFF. CDR3 coding DNA: TGCGCCAGCAGCTTCCAACCAGCGGGGATGGGGTACAATGAGCAGTTCTTC.

In its sample, this clonotype was seen a few times. The rearrangement links TRBV5-1 to TRBJ2-5; TRBD1 aligns across 10 bases. The junction had 7 bases not matched to a gene; V was cut back by 3 bases and J by 5 bases. Looked up from germline, CDR1 is SGHRS and CDR2 is YFSETQ. The CDR3 is 15 residues long. CDR3 DNA: TGCGCCAGCAGCTCTCGGACAGGGGGGGAGGAGACCCAGTACTTC. It encodes CASSSRTGGEETQYF.

This clonotype was seen a handful of times. A read error is possible here, since a much larger clone lies one base away. The chain couples TRBV24-1 to TRBJ1-2; the D gene is possibly TRBD1 (5 bases). This CDR3 has 12 residues. CDR1 and CDR2 (germline): KGHDR, SFDVKD. V gave up 2 bases and J gave up 5 bases, with 5 bases separating them. The CDR3 is CATSDSGYGYTF. The DNA for the CDR3 is TGTGCCACCAGTGATTCAGGGTATGGCTACACCTTC.

This clonotype was found a few times. This sequence joins TRBV6-1 and TRBJ2-5; weak D call: TRBD1 (5 bases). V was pared by 3 bases and J by 3 bases, with 17 bases between. The CDR3 runs 16 residues. Germline V lookup: CDR1 MNHNS, CDR2 SASEGT. The CDR3 loop is CASSDYAGSGEETQYF. CDR3 DNA sequence: TGTGCCAGCAGTGATTACGCAGGGTCTGGGGAAGAGACCCAGTACTTC.

This clonotype has a handful of counts. V gene TRBV7-2 combines with J gene TRBJ2-7; 8 bases match TRBD2. The CDR3 is 14 residues long. Germline V CDR1 and CDR2: SGHTA, FQGNSA. V lost 8 bases and J lost 3; bases outside the gene matches: 9. The CDR3 sequence: CASSINAGGYEQYF. The CDR3 DNA is TGTGCCAGCTCCATAAACGCGGGGGGCTACGAGCAGTACTTC.

This chain joins TRBV20-1 and TRBJ1-1; 8 positions match TRBD1. J was trimmed by 0 bases and V by 5 bases; bases with no gene match: 11. The CDR3 extends over 16 amino acids. Germline loops: CDR1 DFQATT, CDR2 SNEGSKA (reference sequence). The CDR3 nucleotides are TGCAGTGCTCTAGGGACAGGAAGAAGTTTGAACACTGAAGCTTTCTTT. Translating it yields CSALGTGRSLNTEAFF.

V and J are TRBV5-1 and TRBJ2-3; 10 bases align to TRBD2. The CDR3 runs 15 residues. V lost 7 bases to trimming and J lost 5 bases; unmatched junction nucleotides: 10. The germline V gene has CDR1 SGHRS and CDR2 YFSETQ. CDR3 sequence reads: CASGTGTSDGDTQYF. The CDR3 bases are TGCGCCAGCGGTACAGGGACTAGCGATGGAGATACGCAGTATTTT.

This clonotype showed up many times. V is TRBV30 and J is TRBJ2-5, with TRBD2 identical over 7 bases. Trimming cost V 2 bases and J 5 bases; bases outside gene matches: 5. The CDR3 is made up of 13 amino acids. Germline V gene lookup returns CDR1 GTSNPN and CDR2 SVGIG (reference sequence). The CDR3 sequence is CAWSSGVWETQYF. The DNA of the CDR3 is TGTGCCTGGAGTAGCGGGGTTTGGGAGACCCAGTACTTC.

This clonotype was picked up a small number of times. J is TRBJ2-7 and V is TRBV27; weak D call: TRBD1 (5 bases). The CDR3 has 14 amino acids. V was clipped by 2 bases and J by 1 base, with 9 bases between them. The germline CDR1 and CDR2 sequences are MNHEY and SMNVEV (reference sequence). Written as DNA, the CDR3 is TGTGCCAGCAGTTTAAAGGGGCCATCCTACGAGCAGTACTTC. Translating it yields CASSLKGPSYEQYF.

The CDR3 is CASSYPGQGAYEQYF. The CDR3, as DNA: TGTGCCAGCAGTTACCCGGGACAGGGGGCTTACGAGCAGTACTTC. V and J are TRBV6-5 and TRBJ2-7, with 12 bases that match TRBD1. This CDR3 spans 15 amino acids. The junction had 3 bases not matched to a gene; V was cut back by 2 bases and J by 4 bases. Germline V gene lookup returns CDR1 MNHEY and CDR2 SVGAGI.

Written as DNA, the CDR3 is TGCGCCAGCAGCTTATGGGATAGCAATCAGCCCCAGCATTTT. As protein: CASSLWDSNQPQHF. This sequence joins TRBV5-1 and TRBJ1-5; D unclear. The germline V gene has CDR1 SGHRS and CDR2 YFSETQ. Trimming stripped 2 bases from V and 0 bases from J, with 6 bases between. The CDR3 contains 14 residues.

This clonotype was observed many times. The V call is TRBV30, the J call TRBJ1-1, with a weak D call TRBD1 (6 bases). Germline V gene sequence: CDR1 GTSNPN, CDR2 SVGIG (reference sequence). Between the trimmed V and J ends, which lost 2 bases and 1 base, there was a span of 11 bases. The CDR3 contains 14 residues. The CDR3 DNA reads TGTGCCTGGAGTTCGACAGGCTGGAACACTGAAGCTTTCTTT. Translated, it gives CAWSSTGWNTEAFF. Full variable domain (remainder filled in from reference TRBV30 and TRBJ1-1): SQTIHQWPATLVQPVGSPLSLECTVEGTSNPNLYWYRQAAGRGLQLLFYSVGIGQISSEVPQNLSASRPQDRQFILSSKKLLLSDSGFYLCAWSSTGWNTEAFFGQGTRLTVV.

The chain uses TRBV20-1 and TRBJ2-3, with D possibly being TRBD1 (5 bases). The CDR3 has 16 residues. CDR1 is DFQATT, CDR2 SNEGSKA, per germline (reference sequence). V was pared by 2 bases and J by 0 bases, with 15 bases between. The CDR3: CSARPFGAASTDTQYF. DNA for the CDR3: TGCAGTGCTAGACCCTTTGGGGCTGCTAGCACAGATACGCAGTATTTT.

There are a few counts of this clonotype. This chain connects TRBV12-3 or TRBV12-4 to TRBJ1-6; 7 nucleotides agree with TRBD1. With 7 bases clipped from V and 7 bases from J, the junction kept 7 bases outside the gene matches. This CDR3 has 14 amino acids. CDR3 residues: CASTKQGRNSPLHF. CDR3 DNA sequence: TGTGCCAGCACTAAACAGGGGAGGAATTCACCCCTCCACTTT.

The J gene is TRBJ2-3, the V gene TRBV27; D not certain. Germline V lookup: CDR1 MNHEY, CDR2 SMNVEV (reference sequence). The CDR3 contains 14 residues. V dropped 5 bases and J dropped 2 bases, with 11 bases sitting between them. CDR3 sequence (DNA): TGTGCCAGCAGTCCTTCATCCATCACAGATACGCAGTATTTT. Translating it yields CASSPSSITDTQYF.

This clonotype was seen only a few times. V and J are TRBV7-2 and TRBJ1-2, with 7 bases fitting TRBD1. V gave up 0 bases and J gave up 10 bases; unmatched junction bases: 5. Germline V gene sequence: CDR1 SGHTA, CDR2 FQGNSA. The length of the CDR3 is 13 residues. The chain's CDR3 is CASSLARQGHYTF. The CDR3 DNA follows: TGTGCCAGCAGCTTAGCGAGACAGGGTCACTACACCTTC.

This clonotype has ten or more counts. The CDR3 spells CSVGEGSTGELFF. The CDR3 DNA reads TGCAGCGTTGGGGAAGGTAGCACCGGGGAGCTGTTTTTT. This chain joins TRBV29-1 and TRBJ2-2; no clear D gene. CDR1 is SQVTM and CDR2 is ANQGSEA in the germline V gene. The CDR3 contains 13 residues. With 4 bases removed from V and 4 bases from J, the gap between germline ends came to 10 bases.